This is a list of T cell receptor beta chains from one sample in a study of CD8 T cells in Susac syndrome. TCRdb itself ran the immunoSEQ multiplex PCR reads through MiXCR, one entry per CDR3 protein. Of 180,000 or so distinct CDR3 sequences in the sample, about 94% were seen once. The sample taken for sequencing was CD4+ T cells from PBMCs. The receptors were sampled from a human donor in good health. The CDR3 runs from the conserved cysteine through the conserved F or W. D genes are given only for firm matches. Clone size, where shown, is once, few, many, or a class for clones that have expanded.

D: TRBD1
J: TRBJ2-7
size: -
V: TRBV6-6
DNA: TGTGCCAGCACCACCGGGACAGCGAGTAGAGAGCAGTACTTC
CDR3: CASTTGTASREQYF

D: TRBD2
J: TRBJ2-3
size: -
V: TRBV6-5
DNA: TGTGCCAGCCTGTCTAGCGGGGCAGATACGCAGTATTTT
CDR3: CASLSSGADTQYF

D: -
J: TRBJ1-6
size: -
V: TRBV11-1
DNA: TGTGCCAGCAGCACCGCGGATGTTAATTCACCCCTCCACTTT
CDR3: CASSTADVNSPLHF

D: -
J: TRBJ2-3
size: -
V: TRBV18
DNA: TGTGCCAGCTCACCCGGCCCGGGGCTGAGCAGGGATACGCAGTATTTT
CDR3: CASSPGPGLSRDTQYF

D: -
J: TRBJ1-5
size: -
V: TRBV15
DNA: TGTGCCACCAGCAGAGCAGGGTTCAATCAGCCCCAGCATTTT
CDR3: CATSRAGFNQPQHF

D: TRBD1
J: TRBJ1-2
size: -
V: TRBV12-3/TRBV12-4
DNA: TGTGCCAGCAGTCCGAAGGCAGGGGGCGATGGCTACACCTTC
CDR3: CASSPKAGGDGYTF

D: -
J: TRBJ2-3
size: -
V: TRBV29-1
DNA: TGCAGCGTTGAAGAGGTTGCAGGGATGGAGGGCACAGATACGCAGTATTTT
CDR3: CSVEEVAGMEGTDTQYF

D: TRBD1
J: TRBJ1-6
size: once
V: TRBV7-2
DNA: TGTGCCAGCAGCTTAGCACAGGGGATACATTCACCCCTCCACTTT
CDR3: CASSLAQGIHSPLHF

D: -
J: TRBJ1-1
size: few
V: TRBV7-2
DNA: TGTGCCAGCAGCTTAAAGCGGGGTTCTGAAGCTTTCTTT
CDR3: CASSLKRGSEAFF

D: -
J: TRBJ1-2
size: -
V: TRBV20-1
DNA: TGCAGTGCTAGAGATACGGCAGGCAGTAACTATGGCTACACCTTC
CDR3: CSARDTAGSNYGYTF

D: TRBD2
J: TRBJ2-7
size: -
V: TRBV30
DNA: TGTGCCTGCGGACTAGGGACGGGCGAGCAGTACTTC
CDR3: CACGLGTGEQYF

D: -
J: TRBJ2-1
size: -
V: TRBV6-2/TRBV6-3
DNA: TGTGCCAGCCGGGACCCGGCTGATGAGCAGTTCTTC
CDR3: CASRDPADEQFF

D: -
J: TRBJ1-5
size: -
V: TRBV23-1
DNA: TGCGCCAGCAGTCAATCGACCCCCAGGGCCCACAATCAGCCCCAGCATTTT
CDR3: CASSQSTPRAHNQPQHF

D: -
J: TRBJ2-7
size: -
V: TRBV29-1
DNA: TGCAGCCCGGGGGACTCCACCTACGAGCAGTACTTC
CDR3: CSPGDSTYEQYF